Detailed here is one TCR beta chain. The junction does not match germline at one end; this may be a read error. This CDR3 has 15 amino acids. The data originate from a study of tumor-infiltrating lymphocytes in primary liver carcinoma. Total RNA and DNA came together from approximately 20-30 mg of bulk tissue without cell sorting. Making TCR beta cDNA involved around 500 ng total RNA and a constant-region primer. TCR beta libraries came from three nested multiplex PCR rounds using slightly modified ARM-PCR. For approximately 11 cycles apiece, the opening two PCR rounds ran with TRBV1-TRBV30 forward primers and a C-beta reverse primer. Each CDR3 protein gets one entry after TCRdb re-called the multiplex PCR reads with MiXCR. Of 80,000 to 100,000 distinct CDR3 sequences in the sample, less than 70% are singletons; the top ten hold around 30%.

The sample was tumor-adjacent normal liver tissue. This clonotype originated in a man aged 35 to 55 with primary liver carcinoma and hepatitis B virus infection. The chain links TRBV12-3 or TRBV12-4 to TRBJ1-5; D is unresolved. The CDR3 DNA reads TGTGCCAGCAGTTTAATGGGATCTGGCAATCAGTCCCACCATTTT. Translating it yields CASSLMGSGNQSHHF.